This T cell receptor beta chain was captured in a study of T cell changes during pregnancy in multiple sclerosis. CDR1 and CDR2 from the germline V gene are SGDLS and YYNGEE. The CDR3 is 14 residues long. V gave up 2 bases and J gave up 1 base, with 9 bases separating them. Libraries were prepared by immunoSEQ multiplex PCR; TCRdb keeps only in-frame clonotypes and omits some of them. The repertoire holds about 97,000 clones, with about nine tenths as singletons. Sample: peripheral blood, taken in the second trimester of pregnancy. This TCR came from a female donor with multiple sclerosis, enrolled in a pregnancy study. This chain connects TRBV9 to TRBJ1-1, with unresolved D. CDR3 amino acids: CASSVGLGNTEAFF. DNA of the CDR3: TGTGCCAGCAGCGTCGGACTGGGGAACACTGAAGCTTTCTTT.